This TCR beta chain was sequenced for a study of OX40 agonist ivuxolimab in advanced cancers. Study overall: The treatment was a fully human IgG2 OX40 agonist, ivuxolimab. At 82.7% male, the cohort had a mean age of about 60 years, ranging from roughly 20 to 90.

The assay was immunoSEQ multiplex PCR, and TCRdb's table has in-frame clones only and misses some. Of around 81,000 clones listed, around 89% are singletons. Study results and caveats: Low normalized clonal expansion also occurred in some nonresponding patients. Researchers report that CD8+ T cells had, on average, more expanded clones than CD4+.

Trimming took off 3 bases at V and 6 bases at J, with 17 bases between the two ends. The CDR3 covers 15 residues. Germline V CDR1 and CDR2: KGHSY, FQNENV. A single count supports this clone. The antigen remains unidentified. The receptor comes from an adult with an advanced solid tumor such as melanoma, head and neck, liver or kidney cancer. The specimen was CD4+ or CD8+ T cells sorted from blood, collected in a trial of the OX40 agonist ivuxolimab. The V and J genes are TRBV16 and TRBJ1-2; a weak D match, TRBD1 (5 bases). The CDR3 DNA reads TGTGCCAGCAGCCACGAAGGGGCAGGGCAGCATGGCTACACCTTC. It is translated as CASSHEGAGQHGYTF.